These 3 T cell receptor beta chains came from one sample sequenced in a study of immune characterization of retroperitoneal liposarcoma. TCRdb analysed the PCR reads with MiXCR anew, one entry per CDR3 protein. The sample shows some 11,000 distinct CDR3 sequences, roughly 53% of them seen only once. Sequencing was performed on tumor tissue. The receptors originated from a female donor with retroperitoneal liposarcoma.

This clonotype has more than one count but fewer than ten. This chain joins TRBV7-6 and TRBJ2-5; 7 positions match TRBD2. The end of the DNA aligns better with TRBJ2-7, so the J call may be wrong. This CDR3 has 16 amino acids. CDR1 is SGHVS and CDR2 is FNYEAQ in the germline V gene. The CDR3 DNA is TGTGCCAGCAGCCCAAGTGGCGGGAGTCTCTCCTACGAGCAGTACTTC. This translates into CASSPSGGSLSYEQYF.

By frequency in the sample, this clonotype is medium-sized (0.01 to 0.1%). The V gene is TRBV7-2, the J gene TRBJ2-1; 8 bases line up with TRBD2. This CDR3 has 15 amino acids. The V segment lost 1 base and the J segment 4 bases; nucleotides outside the gene matches: 3. Germline V gives CDR1 SGHTA, CDR2 FQGNSA. CDR3 amino acids: CASSLGREVYNEQFF. CDR3 bases: TGTGCCAGCAGCTTAGGGCGGGAGGTATACAATGAGCAGTTCTTC.

This clonotype qualifies as medium-sized. This chain joins TRBV6-1 and TRBJ2-1; 8 bases are a match to TRBD2. V shed 6 bases and J 15 bases; nucleotides not matched to a gene: 16. CDR1 is MNHNS, CDR2 SASEGT, per germline. The CDR3 covers 14 residues. The CDR3 nucleotides are TGTGCCAGCAGCCAGAGAGCGGGAGTCGTGGGTCGGTTCTTC. This gives the protein CASSQRAGVVGRFF.